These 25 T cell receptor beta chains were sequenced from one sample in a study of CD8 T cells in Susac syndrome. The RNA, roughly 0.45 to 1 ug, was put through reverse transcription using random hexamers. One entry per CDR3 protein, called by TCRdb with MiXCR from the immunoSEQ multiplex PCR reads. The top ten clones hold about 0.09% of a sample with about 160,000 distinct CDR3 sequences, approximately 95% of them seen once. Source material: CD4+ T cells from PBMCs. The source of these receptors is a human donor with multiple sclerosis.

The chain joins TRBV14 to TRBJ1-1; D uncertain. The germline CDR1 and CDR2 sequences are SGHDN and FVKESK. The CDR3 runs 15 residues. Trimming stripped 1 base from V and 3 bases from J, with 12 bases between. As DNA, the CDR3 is TGTGCCAGCAGCCAAGGGTTCAGGTGGGACACTGAAGCTTTCTTT. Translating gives CASSQGFRWDTEAFF.

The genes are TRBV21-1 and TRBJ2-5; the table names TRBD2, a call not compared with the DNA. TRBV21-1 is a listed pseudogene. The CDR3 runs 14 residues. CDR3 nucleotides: TGTGCCAGCAGCAATAGAGCGGGAGATGGGACCCAGTACTTC. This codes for CASSNRAGDGTQYF.

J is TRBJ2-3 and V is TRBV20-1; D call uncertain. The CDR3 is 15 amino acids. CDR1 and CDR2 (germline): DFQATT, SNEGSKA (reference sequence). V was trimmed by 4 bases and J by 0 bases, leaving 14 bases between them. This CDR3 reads CSATKERLSTDTQYF. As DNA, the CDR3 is TGCAGTGCTACTAAGGAACGCCTGAGCACAGATACGCAGTATTTT.

The CDR3 DNA is TGTGCCAGCAGCACCCGGGAGCCGGGGTCGTACGAGCAGTACTTC. Translating gives CASSTREPGSYEQYF. V is TRBV5-4 and J is TRBJ2-7; tentative D call: TRBD2 (6 bases). This CDR3 is built from 15 residues. With 4 bases removed from V and 4 bases from J, the gap between germline ends came to 18 bases. Germline V gene sequence: CDR1 SGHNT, CDR2 YYREEE (reference sequence).

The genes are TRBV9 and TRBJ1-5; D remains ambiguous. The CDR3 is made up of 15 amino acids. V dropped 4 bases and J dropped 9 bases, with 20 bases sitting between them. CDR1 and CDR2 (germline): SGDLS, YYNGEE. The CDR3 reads CASSPGVEGGWPQHF. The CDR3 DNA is TGTGCCAGCAGCCCCGGGGTGGAGGGAGGGTGGCCCCAGCATTTT.

The CDR3 reads CAISLRPRANYGYTF. The CDR3 DNA is TGTGCCATATCCCTTAGGCCCAGAGCTAACTATGGCTACACCTTC. The chain employs TRBV28 and TRBJ1-2; no reliable D call. Germline V lookup: CDR1 MDHEN, CDR2 SYDVKM. The CDR3 covers 15 residues. V was clipped by 10 bases and J by 0 bases, with 18 bases between them.

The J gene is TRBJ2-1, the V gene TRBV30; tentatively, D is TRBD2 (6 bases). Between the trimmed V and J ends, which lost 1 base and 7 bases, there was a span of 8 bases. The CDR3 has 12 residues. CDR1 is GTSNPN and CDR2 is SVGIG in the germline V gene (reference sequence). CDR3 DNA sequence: TGTGCCTGGAGTGAACGGGAGAATGAGCAGTTCTTC. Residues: CAWSERENEQFF.

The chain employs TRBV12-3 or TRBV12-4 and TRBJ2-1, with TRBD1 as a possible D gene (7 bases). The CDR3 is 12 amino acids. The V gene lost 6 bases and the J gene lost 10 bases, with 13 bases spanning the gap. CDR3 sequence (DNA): TGTGCCAGCAGACGACAGGGAGGAGAGCAGTTCTTC. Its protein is CASRRQGGEQFF.

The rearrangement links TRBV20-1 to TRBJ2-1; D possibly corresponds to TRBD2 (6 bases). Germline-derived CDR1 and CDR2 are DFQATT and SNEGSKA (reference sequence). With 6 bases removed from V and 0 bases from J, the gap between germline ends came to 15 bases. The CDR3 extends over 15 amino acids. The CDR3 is CSASGTLNSYNEQFF. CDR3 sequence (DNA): TGCAGTGCGTCCGGGACTTTAAACTCCTACAATGAGCAGTTCTTC.

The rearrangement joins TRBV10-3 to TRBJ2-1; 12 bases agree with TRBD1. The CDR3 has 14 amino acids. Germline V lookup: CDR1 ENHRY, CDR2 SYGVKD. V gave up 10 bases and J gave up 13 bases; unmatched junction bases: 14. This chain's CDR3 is CATVKGQGANVQFF. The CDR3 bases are TGTGCCACGGTGAAGGGACAGGGGGCCAATGTACAGTTCTTC.

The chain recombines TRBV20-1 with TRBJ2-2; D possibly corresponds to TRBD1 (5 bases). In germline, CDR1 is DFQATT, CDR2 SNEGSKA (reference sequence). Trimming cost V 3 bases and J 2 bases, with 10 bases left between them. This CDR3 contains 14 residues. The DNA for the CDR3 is TGCAGTGCTAGTGATCAGGGAAACACCGGGGAGCTGTTTTTT. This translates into CSASDQGNTGELFF.

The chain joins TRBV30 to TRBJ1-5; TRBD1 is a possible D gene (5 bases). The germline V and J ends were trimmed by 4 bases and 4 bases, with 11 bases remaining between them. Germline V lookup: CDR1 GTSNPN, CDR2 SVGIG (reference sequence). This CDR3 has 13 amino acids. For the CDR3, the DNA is TGTGCCTGGACGAGGGGAATGAATCAGCCCCAGCATTTT. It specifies CAWTRGMNQPQHF.

DNA of the CDR3: TGTGCCAGCAGCCGGACTAGCGCCCAAGAGACCCAGTACTTC. This translates into CASSRTSAQETQYF. The rearrangement joins TRBV11-1 to TRBJ2-5; 9 bases line up with TRBD2. This CDR3 has 14 residues. J was trimmed by 1 base and V by 5 bases; bases with no gene match: 2. Germline V gene data show CDR1 as SGHAT and CDR2 as FQDESV (reference sequence).

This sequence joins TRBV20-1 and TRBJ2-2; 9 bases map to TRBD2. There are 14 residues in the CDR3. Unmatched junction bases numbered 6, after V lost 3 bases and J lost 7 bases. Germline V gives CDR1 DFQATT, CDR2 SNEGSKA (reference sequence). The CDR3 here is CSARGSSGNGELFF. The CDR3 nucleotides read TGCAGTGCTAGGGGATCTAGCGGGAACGGGGAGCTGTTTTTT.

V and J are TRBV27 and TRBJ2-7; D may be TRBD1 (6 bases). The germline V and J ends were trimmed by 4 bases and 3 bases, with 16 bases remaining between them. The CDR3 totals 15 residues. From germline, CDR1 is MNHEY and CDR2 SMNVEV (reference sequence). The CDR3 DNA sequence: TGTGCCAGCAGTTCCCTTCAGGGGATTAGCTACGAGCAGTACTTC. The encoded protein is CASSSLQGISYEQYF.

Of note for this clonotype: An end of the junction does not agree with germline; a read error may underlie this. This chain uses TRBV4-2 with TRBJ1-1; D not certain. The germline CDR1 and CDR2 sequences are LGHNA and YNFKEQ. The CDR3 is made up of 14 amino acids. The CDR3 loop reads CASSQAGRPTEVFF. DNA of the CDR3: TGTGCCAGCAGCCAGGCCGGCCGCCCAACTGAAGTTTTCTTT.

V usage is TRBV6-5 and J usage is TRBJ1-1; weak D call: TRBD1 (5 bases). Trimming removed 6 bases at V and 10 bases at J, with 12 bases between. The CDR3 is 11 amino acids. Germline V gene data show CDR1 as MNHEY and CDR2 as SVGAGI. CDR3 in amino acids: CASRRGERAFF. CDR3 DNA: TGTGCCAGCAGGCGAGGGGAGCGAGCTTTCTTT.

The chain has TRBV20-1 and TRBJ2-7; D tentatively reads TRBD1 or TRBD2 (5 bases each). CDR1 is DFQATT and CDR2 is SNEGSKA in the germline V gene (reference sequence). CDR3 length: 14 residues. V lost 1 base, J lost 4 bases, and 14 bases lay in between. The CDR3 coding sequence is TGCAGTGCTAGAGTAGGGACCTGGGAATACGAGCAGTACTTC. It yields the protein CSARVGTWEYEQYF.

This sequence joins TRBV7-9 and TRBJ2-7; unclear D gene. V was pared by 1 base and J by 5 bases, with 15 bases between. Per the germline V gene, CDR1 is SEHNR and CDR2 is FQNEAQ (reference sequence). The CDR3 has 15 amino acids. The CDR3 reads CASSLGSGSGNEQYF. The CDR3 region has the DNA TGTGCCAGCAGCTTAGGTTCCGGTTCAGGTAACGAGCAGTACTTC.

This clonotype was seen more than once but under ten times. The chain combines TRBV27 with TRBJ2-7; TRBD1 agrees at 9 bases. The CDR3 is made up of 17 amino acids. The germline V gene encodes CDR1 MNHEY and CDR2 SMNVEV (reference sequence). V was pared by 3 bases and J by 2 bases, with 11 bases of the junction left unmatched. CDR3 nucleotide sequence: TGTGCCAGCAGTTTTAACACCGGGACAGGGTTCCCCTACGAGCAGTACTTC. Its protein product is CASSFNTGTGFPYEQYF.

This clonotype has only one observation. The CDR3 region is CASSPRLAGAYNEQYF. The DNA of the CDR3 is TGTGCCAGCAGTCCACGACTAGCGGGAGCATACAACGAGCAGTACTTC. The chain is built from TRBV27 and TRBJ2-7, with TRBD2 matching 12 bases. Germline assignment: CDR1 MNHEY and CDR2 SMNVEV (reference sequence). The CDR3 runs to 16 residues. Losses at the gene ends were 5 bases for V and 5 bases for J; bases not matched to a gene: 10.

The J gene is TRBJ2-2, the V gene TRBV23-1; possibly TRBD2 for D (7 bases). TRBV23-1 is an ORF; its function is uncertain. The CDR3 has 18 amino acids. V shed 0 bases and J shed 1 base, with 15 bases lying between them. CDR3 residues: CASSQSIGEGENTGELFF. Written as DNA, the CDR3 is TGCGCCAGCAGTCAATCGATAGGGGAGGGGGAGAACACCGGGGAGCTGTTTTTT.

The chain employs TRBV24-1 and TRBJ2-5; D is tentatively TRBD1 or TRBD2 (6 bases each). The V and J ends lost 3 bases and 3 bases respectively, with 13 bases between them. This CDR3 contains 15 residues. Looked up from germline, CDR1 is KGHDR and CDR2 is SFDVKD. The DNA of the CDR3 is TGTGCCACCAGTGATGCTGCAGGGGAGGAAGAGACCCAGTACTTC. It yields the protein CATSDAAGEEETQYF.

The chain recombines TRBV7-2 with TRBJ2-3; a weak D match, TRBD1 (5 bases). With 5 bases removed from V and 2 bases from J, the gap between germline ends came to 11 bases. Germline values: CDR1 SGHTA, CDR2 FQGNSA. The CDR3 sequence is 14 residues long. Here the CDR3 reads CASSRQWDTDTQYF. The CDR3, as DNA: TGTGCCAGCAGCCGACAGTGGGACACAGATACGCAGTATTTT.

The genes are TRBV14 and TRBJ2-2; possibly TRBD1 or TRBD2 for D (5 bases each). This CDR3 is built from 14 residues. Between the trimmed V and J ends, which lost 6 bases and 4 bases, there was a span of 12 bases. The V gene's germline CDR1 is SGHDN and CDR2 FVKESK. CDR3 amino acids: CASRDGTGTGELFF. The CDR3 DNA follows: TGTGCCAGCAGGGATGGGACCGGCACCGGGGAGCTGTTTTTT. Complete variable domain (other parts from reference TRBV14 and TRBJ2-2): EAGVTQFPSHSVIEKGQTVTLRCDPISGHDNLYWYRRVMGKEIKFLLHFVKESKQDESGMPNNRFLAERTGGTYSTLKVQPAELEDSGVYFCASRDGTGTGELFFGEGSRLTVL.